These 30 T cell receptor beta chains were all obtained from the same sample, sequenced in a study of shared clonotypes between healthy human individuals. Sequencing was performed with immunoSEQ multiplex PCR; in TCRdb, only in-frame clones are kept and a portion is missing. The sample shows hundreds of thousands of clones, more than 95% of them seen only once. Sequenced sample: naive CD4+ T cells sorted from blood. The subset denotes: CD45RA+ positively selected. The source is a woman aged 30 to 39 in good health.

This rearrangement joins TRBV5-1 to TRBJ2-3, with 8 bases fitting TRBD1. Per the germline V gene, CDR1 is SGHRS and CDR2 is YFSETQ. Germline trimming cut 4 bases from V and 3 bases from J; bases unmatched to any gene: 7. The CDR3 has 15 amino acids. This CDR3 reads CASSHGQGRTDTQYF. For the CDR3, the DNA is TGCGCCAGCAGCCACGGACAGGGAAGGACAGATACGCAGTATTTT. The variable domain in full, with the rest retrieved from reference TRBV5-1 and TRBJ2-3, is KAGVTQTPRYLIKTRGQQVTLSCSPISGHRSVSWYQQTPGQGLQFLFEYFSETQRNKGNFPGRFSGRQFSNSRSEMNVSTLELGDSALYLCASSHGQGRTDTQYFGPGTRLTVL.

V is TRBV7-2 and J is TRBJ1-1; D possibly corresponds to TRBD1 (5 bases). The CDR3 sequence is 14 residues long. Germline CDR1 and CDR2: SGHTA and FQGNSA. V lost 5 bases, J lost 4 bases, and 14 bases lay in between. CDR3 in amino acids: CASSPQGLSTEAFF. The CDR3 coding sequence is TGTGCCAGCAGCCCGCAGGGTTTGAGCACTGAAGCTTTCTTT.

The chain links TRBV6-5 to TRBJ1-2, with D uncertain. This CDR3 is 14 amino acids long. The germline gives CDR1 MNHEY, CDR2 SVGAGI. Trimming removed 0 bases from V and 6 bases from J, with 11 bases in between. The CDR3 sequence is CASSYSKAGDGYTF. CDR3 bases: TGTGCCAGCAGTTACTCGAAGGCCGGGGATGGCTACACCTTC.

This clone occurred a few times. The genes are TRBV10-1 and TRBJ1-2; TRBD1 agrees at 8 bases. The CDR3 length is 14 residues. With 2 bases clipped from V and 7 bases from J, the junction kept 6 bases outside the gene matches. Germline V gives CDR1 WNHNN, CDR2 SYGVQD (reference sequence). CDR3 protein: CASSESGQGAGYTF. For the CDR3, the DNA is TGCGCCAGCAGTGAGAGTGGTCAGGGGGCTGGCTACACCTTC.

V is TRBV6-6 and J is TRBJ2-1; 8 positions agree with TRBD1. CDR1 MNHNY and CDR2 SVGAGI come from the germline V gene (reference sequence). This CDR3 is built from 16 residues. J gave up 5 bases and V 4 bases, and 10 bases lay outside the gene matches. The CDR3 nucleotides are TGTGCCAGCAGTTCGCGACAGGGGAATTTCAACAATGAGCAGTTCTTC. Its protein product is CASSSRQGNFNNEQFF.

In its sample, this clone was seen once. The CDR3 region has the DNA TGTGCCAGCAGTGCGCTCGCAGGGACTAGCAATCAGCCCCAGCATTTT. Its translation is CASSALAGTSNQPQHF. J is TRBJ1-5 and V is TRBV2; D is possibly TRBD1 (5 bases). CDR3 size: 16 residues. Germline assignment: CDR1 SNHLY and CDR2 FYNNEI. Trimming stripped 4 bases from V and 0 bases from J, with 13 bases between.

The CDR3 loop reads CASSLDVGDLQETQYF. The CDR3 nucleotides read TGTGCCAGCAGCTTGGATGTAGGGGACCTCCAAGAGACCCAGTACTTC. This chain joins TRBV5-4 and TRBJ2-5; D could derive from TRBD1 or TRBD2 (5 bases each). The CDR3 sequence is 16 residues long. Germline V CDR1 and CDR2: SGHNT, YYREEE (reference sequence). V lost 0 bases, J lost 1 base, and 13 bases lay in between. Together with reference TRBV5-4 and TRBJ2-5, the CDR3 gives the full variable domain: ETGVTQSPTHLIKTRGQQVTLRCSSQSGHNTVSWYQQALGQGPQFIFQYYREEENGRGNFPPRFSGLQFPNYSSELNVNALELDDSALYLCASSLDVGDLQETQYFGPGTRLLVL.

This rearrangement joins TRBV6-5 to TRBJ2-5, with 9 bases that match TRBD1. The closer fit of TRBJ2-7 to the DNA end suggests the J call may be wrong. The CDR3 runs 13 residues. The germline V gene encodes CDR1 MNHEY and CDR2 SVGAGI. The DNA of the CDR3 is TGTGCCAGCAGTTGGACAGGGGAATACGAGCAGTACTTC. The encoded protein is CASSWTGEYEQYF.

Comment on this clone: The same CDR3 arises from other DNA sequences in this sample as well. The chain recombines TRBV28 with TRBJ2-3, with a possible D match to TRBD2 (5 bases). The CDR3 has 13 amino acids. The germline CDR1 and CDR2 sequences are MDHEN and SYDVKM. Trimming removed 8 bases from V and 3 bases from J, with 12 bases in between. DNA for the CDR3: TGTGCCAGCTCGTCCTCGGGGACAGATACGCAGTATTTT. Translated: CASSSSGTDTQYF.

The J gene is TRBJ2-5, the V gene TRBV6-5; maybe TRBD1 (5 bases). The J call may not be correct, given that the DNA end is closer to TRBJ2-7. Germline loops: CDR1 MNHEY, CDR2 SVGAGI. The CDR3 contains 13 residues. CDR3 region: CASRQVDVYEQYF. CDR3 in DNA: TGTGCCAGCAGACAGGTTGATGTCTACGAGCAGTACTTC.

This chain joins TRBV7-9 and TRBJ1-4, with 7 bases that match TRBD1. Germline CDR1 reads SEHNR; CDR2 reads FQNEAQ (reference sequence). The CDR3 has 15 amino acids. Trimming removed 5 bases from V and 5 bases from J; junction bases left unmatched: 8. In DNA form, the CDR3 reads TGTGCCAGCAGCCGAAAAGGGACAGAAAATGAAAAACTGTTTTTT. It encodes CASSRKGTENEKLFF.

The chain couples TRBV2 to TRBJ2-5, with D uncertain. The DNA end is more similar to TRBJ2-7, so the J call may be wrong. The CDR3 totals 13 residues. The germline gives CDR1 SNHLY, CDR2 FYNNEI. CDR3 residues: CASRAAGTYEQYF. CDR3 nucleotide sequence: TGTGCCAGCAGGGCAGCAGGAACCTACGAGCAGTACTTC.

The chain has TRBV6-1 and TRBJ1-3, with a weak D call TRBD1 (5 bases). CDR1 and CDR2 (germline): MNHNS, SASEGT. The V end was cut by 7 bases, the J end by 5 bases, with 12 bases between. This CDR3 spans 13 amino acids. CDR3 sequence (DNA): TGTGCCAGCACCGACAGATTGAGAAACACCATATATTTT. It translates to CASTDRLRNTIYF.

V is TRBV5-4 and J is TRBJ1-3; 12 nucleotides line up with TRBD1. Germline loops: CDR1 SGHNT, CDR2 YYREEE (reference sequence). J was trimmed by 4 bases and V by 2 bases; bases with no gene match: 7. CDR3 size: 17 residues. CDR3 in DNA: TGTGCCAGCAGCTTTGGTCCGGGACAGGGGGCGGGAAACACCATATATTTT. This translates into CASSFGPGQGAGNTIYF.

CDR3 sequence (DNA): TGTGCCAGTAGTATTAAGGGGACAGAGAATCCCTGGGCCGCCTACGAGCAGTACTTC. This gives the protein CASSIKGTENPWAAYEQYF. The V call is TRBV19, the J call TRBJ2-7; 7 nucleotides line up with TRBD1. J lost 2 bases, V lost 3 bases, and 19 bases had no gene match. The CDR3 is made up of 19 amino acids. CDR1 and CDR2 from the germline V gene are LNHDA and SQIVND (reference sequence). Drawing the rest from reference TRBV19 and TRBJ2-7, the complete variable domain is DGGITQSPKYLFRKEGQNVTLSCEQNLNHDAMYWYRQDPGQGLRLIYYSQIVNDFQKGDIAEGYSVSREKKESFPLTVTSAQKNPTAFYLCASSIKGTENPWAAYEQYFGPGTRLTVT.

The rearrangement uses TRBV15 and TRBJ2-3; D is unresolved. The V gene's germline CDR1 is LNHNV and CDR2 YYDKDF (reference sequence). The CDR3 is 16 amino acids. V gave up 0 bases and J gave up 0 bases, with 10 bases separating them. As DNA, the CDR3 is TGTGCCACCAGCAGAGATGTTGAAGGAAGCACAGATACGCAGTATTTT. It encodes CATSRDVEGSTDTQYF.

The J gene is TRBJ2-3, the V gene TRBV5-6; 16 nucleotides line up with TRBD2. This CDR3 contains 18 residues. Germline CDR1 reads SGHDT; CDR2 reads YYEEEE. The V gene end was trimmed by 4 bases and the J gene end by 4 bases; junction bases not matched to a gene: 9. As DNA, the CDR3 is TGTGCCAGCAGCCCGGGACTAGCGGGAGGGCCTTGGGCAGATACGCAGTATTTT. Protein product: CASSPGLAGGPWADTQYF.

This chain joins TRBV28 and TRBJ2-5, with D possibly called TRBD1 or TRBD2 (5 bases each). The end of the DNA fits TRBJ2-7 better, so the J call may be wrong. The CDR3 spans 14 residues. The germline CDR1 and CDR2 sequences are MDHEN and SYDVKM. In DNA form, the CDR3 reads TGTGCCAGCAGTCGAGGGGTGACCACGACCGAGCAGTACTTC. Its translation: CASSRGVTTTEQYF.

The CDR3 DNA follows: TGTGCCAGCAAAGCGACGGTAGCGGATGAGCAGTTCTTC. Protein product: CASKATVADEQFF. V is TRBV27 and J is TRBJ2-1, with D possibly TRBD2 on 6 matching bases. Per the germline V gene, CDR1 is MNHEY and CDR2 is SMNVEV (reference sequence). The CDR3 sequence is 13 residues long. Trimming shortened V by 7 bases and J by 8 bases, and 15 bases separated the two germline ends.

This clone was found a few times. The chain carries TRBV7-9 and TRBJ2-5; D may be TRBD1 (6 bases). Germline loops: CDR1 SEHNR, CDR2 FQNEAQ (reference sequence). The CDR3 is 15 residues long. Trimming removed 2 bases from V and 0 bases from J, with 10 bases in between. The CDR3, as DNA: TGTGCCAGCAGCTTACTCCGACAGGACCAAGAGACCCAGTACTTC. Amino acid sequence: CASSLLRQDQETQYF.

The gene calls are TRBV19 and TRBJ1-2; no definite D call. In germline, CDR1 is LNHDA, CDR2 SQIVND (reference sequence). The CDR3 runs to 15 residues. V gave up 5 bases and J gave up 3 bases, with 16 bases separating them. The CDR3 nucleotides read TGTGCCAGTAGTCTTGGGAGACCGAGAGACTATGGCTACACCTTC. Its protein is CASSLGRPRDYGYTF.

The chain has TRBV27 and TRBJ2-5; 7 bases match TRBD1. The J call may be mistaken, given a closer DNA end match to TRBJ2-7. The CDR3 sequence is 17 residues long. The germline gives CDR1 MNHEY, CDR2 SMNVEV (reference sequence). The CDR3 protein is CASSYLPRTGASYEQYF. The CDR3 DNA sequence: TGTGCCAGCAGTTACTTACCCCGGACAGGAGCCTCCTACGAGCAGTACTTC.

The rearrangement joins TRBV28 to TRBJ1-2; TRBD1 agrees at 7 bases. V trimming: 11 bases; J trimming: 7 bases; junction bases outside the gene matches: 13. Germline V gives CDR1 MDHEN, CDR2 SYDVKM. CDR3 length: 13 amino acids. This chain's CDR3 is CAVTGPGTAGYTF. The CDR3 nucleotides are TGTGCCGTGACTGGTCCCGGGACAGCTGGCTACACCTTC.

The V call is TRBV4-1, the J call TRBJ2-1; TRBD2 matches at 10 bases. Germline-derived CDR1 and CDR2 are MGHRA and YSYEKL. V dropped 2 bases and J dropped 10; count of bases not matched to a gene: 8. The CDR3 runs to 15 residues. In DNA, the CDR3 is TGCGCCAGCAGCCAACGGGCTAGCGGGAGTGGGGAGCAGTTCTTC. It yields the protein CASSQRASGSGEQFF.

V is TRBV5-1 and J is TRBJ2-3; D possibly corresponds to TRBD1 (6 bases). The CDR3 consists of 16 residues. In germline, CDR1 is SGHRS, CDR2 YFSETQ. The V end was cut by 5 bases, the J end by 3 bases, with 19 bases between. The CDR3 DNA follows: TGCGCCAGCAGGCCCAACAGGGTCGGCCCAACAGATACGCAGTATTTT. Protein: CASRPNRVGPTDTQYF. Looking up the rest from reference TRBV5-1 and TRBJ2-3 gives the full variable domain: KAGVTQTPRYLIKTRGQQVTLSCSPISGHRSVSWYQQTPGQGLQFLFEYFSETQRNKGNFPGRFSGRQFSNSRSEMNVSTLELGDSALYLCASRPNRVGPTDTQYFGPGTRLTVL.

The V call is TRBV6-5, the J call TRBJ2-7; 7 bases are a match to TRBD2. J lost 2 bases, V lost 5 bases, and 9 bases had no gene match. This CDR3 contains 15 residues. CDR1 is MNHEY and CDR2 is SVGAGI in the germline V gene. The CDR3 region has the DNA TGTGCCAGCAGTACCCCGGGCGCGGGGGCCTACGAGCAGTACTTC. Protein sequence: CASSTPGAGAYEQYF.

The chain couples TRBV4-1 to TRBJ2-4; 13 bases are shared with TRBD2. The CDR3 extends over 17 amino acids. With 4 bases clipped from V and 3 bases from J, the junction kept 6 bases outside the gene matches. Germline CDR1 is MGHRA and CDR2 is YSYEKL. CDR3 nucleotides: TGCGCCAGCAGCCCGGGACTAGCGGGATTCGGCAAAAACATTCAGTACTTC. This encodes CASSPGLAGFGKNIQYF.

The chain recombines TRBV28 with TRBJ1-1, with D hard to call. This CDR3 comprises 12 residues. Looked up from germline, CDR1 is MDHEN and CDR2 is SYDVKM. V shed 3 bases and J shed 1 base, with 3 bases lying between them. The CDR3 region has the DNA TGTGCCAGCAGTTTTGGGAACACTGAAGCTTTCTTT. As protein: CASSFGNTEAFF.

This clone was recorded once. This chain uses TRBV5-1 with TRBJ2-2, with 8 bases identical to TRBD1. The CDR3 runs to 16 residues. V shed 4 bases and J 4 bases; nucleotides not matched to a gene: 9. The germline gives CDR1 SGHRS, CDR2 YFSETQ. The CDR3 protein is CASSQGALAVTGELFF. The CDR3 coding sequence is TGCGCCAGCAGCCAGGGGGCATTAGCGGTCACCGGGGAGCTGTTTTTT.

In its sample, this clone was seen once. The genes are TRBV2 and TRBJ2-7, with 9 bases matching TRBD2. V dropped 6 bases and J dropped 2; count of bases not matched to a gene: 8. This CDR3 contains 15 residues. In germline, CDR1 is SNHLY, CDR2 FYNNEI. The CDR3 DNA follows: TGTGCCAGCAGCCGTAGCGGGAGTTTCGCCTACGAGCAGTACTTC. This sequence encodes CASSRSGSFAYEQYF.